Shown below are 31 T cell receptor beta chains from a single sample sequenced in a study of shared clonotypes between healthy human individuals. The table came from immunoSEQ multiplex PCR; TCRdb's copy has only in-frame clones and leaves some out. The table lists fewer than 1 million clones, 96% of them singletons, with 0.2% to 0.25% in the top ten. Terminally differentiated effector memory CD45RA+ cells were excluded from the naive CD8 cells, which were CD45RO-negative and positively selected for CCR7. Specimen: naive CD8+ T cells sorted from blood. The source is a man aged 25 to 40 in good health.

The chain links TRBV28 to TRBJ1-5; D remains ambiguous. V was clipped by 0 bases and J by 2 bases, with 23 bases between them. The germline V gene encodes CDR1 MDHEN and CDR2 SYDVKM. CDR3 length: 20 amino acids. The chain's CDR3 is CASSLCKLSISEMCNQPQHF. The CDR3 DNA sequence: TGTGCCAGCAGTTTATGTAAACTTTCTATTTCGGAAATGTGCAATCAGCCCCAGCATTTT.

The table lists this clone with many counts. This CDR3 is also generated by other DNA sequences in the sample. This chain joins TRBV6-5 and TRBJ2-7, with unresolved D. V lost 2 bases and J lost 0, with 5 bases in between. From germline, CDR1 is MNHEY and CDR2 SVGAGI. This CDR3 is built from 13 residues. CDR3 sequence reads: CASSYSASYEQYF. Written as DNA, the CDR3 is TGTGCCAGCAGTTACAGTGCCTCCTACGAGCAGTACTTC.

The chain couples TRBV6-6 to TRBJ1-5; D is unresolved. The CDR3 totals 15 residues. Germline-derived CDR1 and CDR2 are MNHNY and SVGAGI (reference sequence). Trimming shortened V by 0 bases and J by 1 base, and 7 bases separated the two germline ends. CDR3 coding DNA: TGTGCCAGCAGTTACTCAACAGAGAGCAATCAGCCCCAGCATTTT. Protein product: CASSYSTESNQPQHF.

This clone appeared a few times. The CDR3 reads CASSPDRGQAGELFF. CDR3 sequence (DNA): TGTGCCAGCAGCCCGGACAGGGGGCAAGCCGGGGAGCTGTTTTTT. This chain links TRBV7-9 with TRBJ2-2, with 11 positions matching TRBD1. CDR3 length: 15 amino acids. J was trimmed by 6 bases and V by 5 bases; bases with no gene match: 5. Germline-derived CDR1 and CDR2 are SEHNR and FQNEAQ (reference sequence). Looking up the rest from reference TRBV7-9 and TRBJ2-2 gives the full variable domain: DTGVSQNPRHKITKRGQNVTFRCDPISEHNRLYWYRQTLGQGPEFLTYFQNEAQLEKSRLLSDRFSAERPKGSFSTLEIQRTEQGDSAMYLCASSPDRGQAGELFFGEGSRLTVL.

On this clone itself: Other nucleotide sequences in the sample specify the same CDR3. V is TRBV27 and J is TRBJ2-7; D unclear. Germline V gene lookup returns CDR1 MNHEY and CDR2 SMNVEV (reference sequence). Trimming removed 5 bases at V and 2 bases at J, with 4 bases between. The CDR3 totals 11 residues. CDR3 residues: CASSGPYEQYF. The CDR3 nucleotides read TGTGCCAGCAGTGGACCCTACGAGCAGTACTTC.

Here the CDR3 DNA reads TGTGCCAGCAGTCACTATGCGGGACAGGGTAGGAACGAGCAGTACTTC. The encoded protein is CASSHYAGQGRNEQYF. This chain joins TRBV27 and TRBJ2-7; 9 bases are shared with TRBD1. Per the germline V gene, CDR1 is MNHEY and CDR2 is SMNVEV (reference sequence). CDR3 size: 16 residues. The ends lost 5 bases at V and 5 bases at J; junction bases unmatched: 13.

The rearrangement joins TRBV9 to TRBJ2-3; no firm D call. CDR1 and CDR2 (germline): SGDLS, YYNGEE. The CDR3 runs to 15 residues. V was clipped by 3 bases and J by 2 bases, with 13 bases between them. For the CDR3, the DNA is TGTGCCAGCAGCGCCGGTGGCAGCTCCACAGATACGCAGTATTTT. Its translation: CASSAGGSSTDTQYF.

This chain links TRBV7-9 with TRBJ2-1; D gene unclear. The CDR3 has 11 residues. V was cut by 5 bases and J by 8 bases, with 7 bases left in between. CDR1 and CDR2 from the germline V gene are SEHNR and FQNEAQ (reference sequence). CDR3 nucleotides: TGTGCCAGCAGCCCCCGATATGAGCAGTTCTTC. Protein product: CASSPRYEQFF. Based on the CDR3 plus reference TRBV7-9 and TRBJ2-1, the full variable domain is DTGVSQNPRHKITKRGQNVTFRCDPISEHNRLYWYRQTLGQGPEFLTYFQNEAQLEKSRLLSDRFSAERPKGSFSTLEIQRTEQGDSAMYLCASSPRYEQFFGPGTRLTVL.

This chain joins TRBV4-1 and TRBJ2-6, with D unresolved. Germline values: CDR1 MGHRA, CDR2 YSYEKL. The CDR3 contains 15 residues. V lost 4 bases and J 2 bases, leaving 9 bases between the germline ends. The CDR3 is CASSLPPPGANVLTF. CDR3 nucleotide sequence: TGCGCCAGCAGCCTCCCCCCCCCTGGGGCCAACGTCCTGACTTTC.

This clone was counted once. The gene calls are TRBV7-9 and TRBJ1-5, with D possibly being TRBD1 (5 bases). Germline CDR1 SEHNR, CDR2 FQNEAQ (reference sequence). This CDR3 has 15 residues. Trimming took off 1 base at V and 1 base at J, with 8 bases between the two ends. The CDR3 sequence is CASSLVGGSNQPQHF. As DNA, the CDR3 is TGTGCCAGCAGCTTAGTTGGGGGGAGCAATCAGCCCCAGCATTTT.

This sequence joins TRBV4-1 and TRBJ1-1; D is perhaps TRBD1 (5 bases). Germline loops: CDR1 MGHRA, CDR2 YSYEKL. The CDR3 loop spans 15 amino acids. Trimming took off 5 bases at V and 1 base at J, with 14 bases between the two ends. DNA of the CDR3: TGCGCCAGCAGCTCACATTCCGGGGGGAACACTGAAGCTTTCTTT. It translates to CASSSHSGGNTEAFF.

V gene TRBV11-2 combines with J gene TRBJ2-7, with unresolved D. The ends were cut back, 5 bases at V and 0 bases at J, with 8 bases in the middle. Germline CDR1 reads SGHAT; CDR2 reads FQNNGV. This CDR3 is 13 amino acids long. This chain's CDR3 is CASSHDNSYEQYF. The CDR3 DNA follows: TGTGCCAGCAGCCACGACAACTCCTACGAGCAGTACTTC.

The chain recombines TRBV29-1 with TRBJ2-1, with TRBD2 matching 16 bases. From germline, CDR1 is SQVTM and CDR2 ANQGSEA. The junction had 5 bases not matched to a gene; V was cut back by 3 bases and J by 9 bases. This CDR3 spans 15 amino acids. The CDR3 DNA reads TGCAGCGTTGAGGGACTAGCGGGAGGGTTTGGTGAGCAGTTCTTC. Amino acids: CSVEGLAGGFGEQFF.

The chain recombines TRBV7-6 with TRBJ2-3; D is possibly TRBD1 (5 bases). CDR1 SGHVS and CDR2 FNYEAQ come from the germline V gene. CDR3 length: 14 amino acids. V was trimmed by 1 base and J by 1 base, leaving 6 bases between them. In DNA form, the CDR3 reads TGTGCCAGCAGCTTAGAGACAGGCACAGATACGCAGTATTTT. This codes for CASSLETGTDTQYF.

The chain employs TRBV7-8 and TRBJ1-1; D is undetermined. Germline assignment: CDR1 SGHVS and CDR2 FQNEAQ. This CDR3 comprises 16 residues. V lost 5 bases to trimming and J lost 0 bases, with 16 bases between them. For the CDR3, the DNA is TGTGCCAGCAGCCGCTTCCCGGGGTCCCTGAACACTGAAGCTTTCTTT. As protein: CASSRFPGSLNTEAFF.

The J gene is TRBJ2-7, the V gene TRBV10-3; D is unclear. The CDR3 extends over 12 amino acids. V was shortened by 2 bases and J by 7 bases, with 9 bases between the two germline ends. CDR1 ENHRY and CDR2 SYGVKD come from the germline V gene. The CDR3 sequence: CAISEMGTEQYF. The CDR3 DNA is TGTGCCATCAGTGAGATGGGCACAGAGCAGTACTTC.

The chain carries TRBV15 and TRBJ2-1; 8 bases map to TRBD1. The J segment lost 5 bases and the V segment lost 1 base, leaving 4 bases of the junction unmatched. This CDR3 contains 15 residues. CDR1 LNHNV and CDR2 YYDKDF come from the germline V gene (reference sequence). The DNA of the CDR3 is TGTGCCACCAGCAGAGGACAGGGGAAGGACAATGAGCAGTTCTTC. It yields the protein CATSRGQGKDNEQFF.

The chain recombines TRBV29-1 with TRBJ1-2, with D uncertain. With 1 base removed from V and 0 bases from J, the gap between germline ends came to 6 bases. This CDR3 is 13 amino acids long. CDR1 SQVTM and CDR2 ANQGSEA come from the germline V gene. The CDR3 DNA reads TGCAGCGTTGAAGGGGGAGCTAACTATGGCTACACCTTC. Protein product: CSVEGGANYGYTF.

This clone appeared a single time. Additional DNA sequences in this sample encode the identical CDR3. The rearrangement links TRBV27 to TRBJ2-3, with no clear D. Germline values: CDR1 MNHEY, CDR2 SMNVEV (reference sequence). The CDR3 loop spans 13 amino acids. V shed 6 bases and J shed 1 base, with 8 bases lying between them. CDR3 region: CASSLTGTDTQYF. The CDR3, as DNA: TGTGCCAGCAGCCTAACGGGCACAGATACGCAGTATTTT.

The rearrangement links TRBV27 to TRBJ2-2; 9 bases are a match to TRBD2. Per germline, CDR1 MNHEY and CDR2 SMNVEV (reference sequence). V lost 1 base to trimming and J lost 0 bases; unmatched junction nucleotides: 3. The CDR3 runs 17 residues. CDR3 bases: TGTGCCAGCAGTTTATTTTCTAGCGGGACGAACACCGGGGAGCTGTTTTTT. Encoded protein: CASSLFSSGTNTGELFF.

V usage is TRBV6-1 and J usage is TRBJ1-5; D is uncertain. The CDR3 extends over 14 amino acids. Germline values: CDR1 MNHNS, CDR2 SASEGT. Deletions cut 2 bases from V and 5 bases from J, with 10 bases between. CDR3: CASSEYDGYQPQHF. CDR3 nucleotides: TGTGCCAGCAGTGAATACGATGGTTATCAGCCCCAGCATTTT.

The gene calls are TRBV7-9 and TRBJ1-4; 8 bases match TRBD1. This CDR3 spans 15 amino acids. The V and J ends lost 5 bases and 7 bases, in that order; junction bases with no gene match: 9. CDR1 SEHNR and CDR2 FQNEAQ come from the germline V gene (reference sequence). The CDR3: CASSTTTGESEKLFF. CDR3 nucleotides: TGTGCCAGCAGCACTACGACAGGGGAAAGTGAAAAACTGTTTTTT.

CDR3 sequence (DNA): TGTGCCAGCAGCTTAGGGTTTGGGTCCTACGAGCAGTACTTC. As protein: CASSLGFGSYEQYF. The chain is built from TRBV7-7 and TRBJ2-7; no reliable D call. V was clipped by 1 base and J by 1 base, with 8 bases between them. Germline lookup yields CDR1 SSHAT and CDR2 FNYEAQ (reference sequence). This CDR3 comprises 14 residues.

This clone was observed a few times. The V call is TRBV14, the J call TRBJ2-2, with 7 bases lining up with TRBD1. The CDR3 has 19 residues. The V and J ends lost 1 base and 5 bases, in that order; junction bases with no gene match: 16. CDR1 is SGHDN and CDR2 is FVKESK in the germline V gene. This CDR3 is CASSQGTGLRPLPTGELFF. The CDR3 nucleotides are TGTGCCAGCAGCCAAGGGACAGGTCTTAGGCCACTGCCTACCGGGGAGCTGTTTTTT. Filled out from reference TRBV14 and TRBJ2-2, the complete variable domain reads EAGVTQFPSHSVIEKGQTVTLRCDPISGHDNLYWYRRVMGKEIKFLLHFVKESKQDESGMPNNRFLAERTGGTYSTLKVQPAELEDSGVYFCASSQGTGLRPLPTGELFFGEGSRLTVL.

The chain carries TRBV7-3 and TRBJ2-3; no reliable D call. This CDR3 comprises 15 residues. CDR1 is SGHTA and CDR2 is FQGTGA in the germline V gene. Trimming stripped 0 bases from V and 1 base from J, with 8 bases between. CDR3 in amino acids: CASSLTLTGTDTQYF. CDR3 nucleotide sequence: TGTGCCAGCAGCTTAACTTTGACGGGCACAGATACGCAGTATTTT.

The V gene is TRBV7-6, the J gene TRBJ2-1; 10 positions match TRBD2. This CDR3 has 15 residues. Germline V gene sequence: CDR1 SGHVS, CDR2 FNYEAQ. J lost 9 bases, V lost 1 base, and 6 bases had no gene match. The CDR3 nucleotides read TGTGCCAGCAGCTTAGAAGCGGGAGGGCCGGGTGAGCAGTTCTTC. Its translation: CASSLEAGGPGEQFF.

The gene calls are TRBV5-8 and TRBJ2-7, with 7 bases fitting TRBD1. Trimming took 2 bases from V and 0 from J; bases not matched to a gene: 2. CDR3 length equals 14 residues. Per the germline V gene, CDR1 is SGHTS and CDR2 is YDEGEE. The DNA of the CDR3 is TGTGCCAGCAGCTTTACAGGGGTCTCCTACGAGCAGTACTTC. Its protein product is CASSFTGVSYEQYF. The variable domain in full, with the rest retrieved from reference TRBV5-8 and TRBJ2-7, is EAGVTQSPTHLIKTRGQQATLRCSPISGHTSVYWYQQALGLGLQFLLWYDEGEERNRGNFPPRFSGRQFPNYSSELNVNALELEDSALYLCASSFTGVSYEQYFGPGTRLTVT.

This clone was seen just once. The chain joins TRBV6-8 to TRBJ2-7, with D perhaps being TRBD1 or TRBD2 (5 bases each). Trimming took off 5 bases at V and 2 bases at J, with 19 bases between the two ends. This CDR3 has 16 amino acids. Germline V gives CDR1 MNHGY, CDR2 SAAAGT. The chain's CDR3 is CASSRTTRDVPYEQYF. In DNA form, the CDR3 reads TGTGCCAGCAGTAGAACTACTCGGGACGTACCCTACGAGCAGTACTTC.

V is TRBV13 and J is TRBJ2-3; TRBD2 matches at 11 bases. The CDR3 consists of 15 residues. Per the germline V gene, CDR1 is PRHDT and CDR2 is FYEKMQ (reference sequence). The ends lost 5 bases at V and 0 bases at J; junction bases unmatched: 1. Written as DNA, the CDR3 is TGTGCCAGCAGCCGGACTAGCGGGAGCACAGATACGCAGTATTTT. It yields the protein CASSRTSGSTDTQYF.

The chain is built from TRBV27 and TRBJ2-7; tentatively, D is TRBD1 (6 bases). In germline, CDR1 is MNHEY, CDR2 SMNVEV (reference sequence). The V and J ends lost 0 bases and 3 bases respectively, with 12 bases between them. The CDR3 covers 15 residues. CDR3 region: CASSLSSGDIYEQYF. For the CDR3, the DNA is TGTGCCAGCAGTTTATCGTCAGGGGATATCTACGAGCAGTACTTC.

The rearrangement joins TRBV4-3 to TRBJ2-5; D possibly corresponds to TRBD1 (5 bases). The CDR3 loop spans 14 amino acids. The V gene lost 0 bases and the J gene lost 2 bases, with 7 bases spanning the gap. Germline V gives CDR1 LGHNA, CDR2 YSLEER. In DNA, the CDR3 is TGCGCCAGCAGCCAAGACAGGGAACAAGAGACCCAGTACTTC. Its translation is CASSQDREQETQYF.